Included here is one TCR beta chain sequence, with context. Authors' data handling: Scientists estimated how many nucleated cells there were by amplifying reference gene primers. Measured with immunoSEQ multiplex PCR; TCRdb has only the in-frame clones, and not every one. V and J calls and clone size are those listed in that table; D and trimming were worked out from the DNA. The sample holds under 250,000 clones, 85% to 90% seen once. Enrollment of patients from Seattle took place during active infection, with longitudinal follow-up. V dropped 2 bases and J dropped 2 bases, with 12 bases sitting between them. The CDR3 loop spans 15 amino acids. Per germline, CDR1 SGHTA and CDR2 FQGTGA. This specimen belongs to a study of blood T cell repertoires in COVID-19.

J is TRBJ1-1 and V is TRBV7-3; possible D gene TRBD1, 5 bases. Source material: peripheral blood. The source is a man aged 30 to 39 with COVID-19, enrolled during active disease. This chain's CDR3 is CASSLGAGINTEAFF. The CDR3 DNA is TGTGCCAGCAGCTTAGGGGCAGGGATAAACACTGAAGCTTTCTTT.